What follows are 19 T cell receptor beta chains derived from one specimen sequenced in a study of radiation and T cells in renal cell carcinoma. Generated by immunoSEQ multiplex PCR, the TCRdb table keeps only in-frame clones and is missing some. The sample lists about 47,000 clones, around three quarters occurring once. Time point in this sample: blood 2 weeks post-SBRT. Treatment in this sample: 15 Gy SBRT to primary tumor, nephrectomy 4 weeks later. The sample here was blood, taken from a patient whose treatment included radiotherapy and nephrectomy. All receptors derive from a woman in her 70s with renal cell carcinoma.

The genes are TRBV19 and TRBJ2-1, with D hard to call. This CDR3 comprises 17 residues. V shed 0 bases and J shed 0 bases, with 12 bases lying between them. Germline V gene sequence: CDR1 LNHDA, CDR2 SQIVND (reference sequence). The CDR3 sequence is CASSIESLDGSYNEQFF. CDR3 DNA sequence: TGTGCCAGTAGTATAGAAAGTTTGGACGGCTCCTACAATGAGCAGTTCTTC.

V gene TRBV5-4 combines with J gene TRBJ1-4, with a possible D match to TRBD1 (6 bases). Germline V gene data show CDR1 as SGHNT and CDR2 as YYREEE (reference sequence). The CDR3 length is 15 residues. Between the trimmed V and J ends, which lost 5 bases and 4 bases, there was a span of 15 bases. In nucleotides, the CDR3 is TGTGCCAGCAGGGTCGGCGGGGGCGATAATGAAAAACTGTTTTTT. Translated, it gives CASRVGGGDNEKLFF.

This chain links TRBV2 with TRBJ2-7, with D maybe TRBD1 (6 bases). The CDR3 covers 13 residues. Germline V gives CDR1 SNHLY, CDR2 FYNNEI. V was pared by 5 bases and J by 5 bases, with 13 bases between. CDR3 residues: CASSPNRADEQYF. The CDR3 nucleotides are TGTGCCAGCAGTCCGAACAGGGCTGACGAGCAGTACTTC.

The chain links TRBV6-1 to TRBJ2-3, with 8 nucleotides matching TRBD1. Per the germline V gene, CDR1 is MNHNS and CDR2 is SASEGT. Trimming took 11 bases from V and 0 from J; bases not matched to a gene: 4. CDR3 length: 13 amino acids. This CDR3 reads CASRTGSTDTQYF. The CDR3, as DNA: TGTGCCTCCCGGACAGGGAGCACAGATACGCAGTATTTT.

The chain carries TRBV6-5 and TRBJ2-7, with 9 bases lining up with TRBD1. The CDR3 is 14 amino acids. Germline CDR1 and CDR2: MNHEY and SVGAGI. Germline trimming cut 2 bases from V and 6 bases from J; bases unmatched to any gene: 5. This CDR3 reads CASSYGTGTFEQYF. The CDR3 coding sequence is TGTGCCAGCAGTTACGGGACAGGGACCTTCGAGCAGTACTTC.

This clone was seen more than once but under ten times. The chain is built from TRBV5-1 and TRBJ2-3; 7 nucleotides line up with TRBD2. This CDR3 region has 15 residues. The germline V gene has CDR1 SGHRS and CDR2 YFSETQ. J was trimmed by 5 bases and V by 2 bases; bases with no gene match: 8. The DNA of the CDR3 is TGCGCCAGCAGCTTCCGGGGGGTAGAGGGAGATACGCAGTATTTT. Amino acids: CASSFRGVEGDTQYF.

CDR3 sequence: CASSPGGWDTEAFF. The CDR3, as DNA: TGTGCCAGCAGCCCCGGGGGGTGGGACACTGAAGCTTTCTTT. The gene calls are TRBV7-2 and TRBJ1-1; a possible D gene is TRBD1 (5 bases). CDR3 length: 14 residues. V lost 5 bases and J lost 3, with 13 bases in between. From germline, CDR1 is SGHTA and CDR2 FQGNSA.

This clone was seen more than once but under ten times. The CDR3 DNA sequence: TGTGCCAGCGGGGGGAGGGGACTAGCGGGTCGCCTTTCCTACGAGCAGTACTTC. Translating it yields CASGGRGLAGRLSYEQYF. The genes are TRBV7-9 and TRBJ2-7; 12 bases are a match to TRBD2. Germline V gene sequence: CDR1 SEHNR, CDR2 FQNEAQ (reference sequence). V was clipped by 8 bases and J by 1 base; unmatched bases: 15. There are 18 residues in the CDR3.

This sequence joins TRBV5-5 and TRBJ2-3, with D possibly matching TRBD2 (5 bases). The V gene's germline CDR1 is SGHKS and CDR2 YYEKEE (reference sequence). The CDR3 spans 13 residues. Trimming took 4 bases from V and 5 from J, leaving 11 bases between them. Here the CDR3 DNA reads TGTGCCAGCAGCCCACCCGGGGTAGATACGCAGTATTTT. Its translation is CASSPPGVDTQYF.

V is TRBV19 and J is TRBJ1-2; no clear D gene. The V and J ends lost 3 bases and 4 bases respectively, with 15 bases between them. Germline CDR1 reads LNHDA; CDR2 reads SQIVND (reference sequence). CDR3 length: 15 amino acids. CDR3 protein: CASSIRLLGGYGYTF. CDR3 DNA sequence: TGTGCCAGTAGTATCAGGCTCCTAGGAGGCTATGGCTACACCTTC.

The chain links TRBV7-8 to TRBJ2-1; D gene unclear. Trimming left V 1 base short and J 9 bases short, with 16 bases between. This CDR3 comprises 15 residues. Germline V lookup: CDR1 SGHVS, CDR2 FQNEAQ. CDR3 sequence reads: CASSLGSTPPGEQFF. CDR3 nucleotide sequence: TGTGCCAGCAGCTTAGGGAGTACCCCCCCTGGTGAGCAGTTCTTC.

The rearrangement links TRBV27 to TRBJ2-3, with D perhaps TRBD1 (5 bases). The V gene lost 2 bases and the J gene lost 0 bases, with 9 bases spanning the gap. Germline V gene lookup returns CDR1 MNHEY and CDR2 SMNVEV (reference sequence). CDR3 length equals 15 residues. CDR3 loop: CASSLGARSTDTQYF. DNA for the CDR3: TGTGCCAGCAGTTTAGGGGCTCGTAGCACAGATACGCAGTATTTT.

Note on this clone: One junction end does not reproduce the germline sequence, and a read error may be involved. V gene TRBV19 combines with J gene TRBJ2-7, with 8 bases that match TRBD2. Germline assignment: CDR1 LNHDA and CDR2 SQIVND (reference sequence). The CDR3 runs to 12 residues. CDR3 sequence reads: CASSTPGLGMHF. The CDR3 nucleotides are TGTGCCAGTAGTACCCCGGGACTAGGAATGCACTTC.

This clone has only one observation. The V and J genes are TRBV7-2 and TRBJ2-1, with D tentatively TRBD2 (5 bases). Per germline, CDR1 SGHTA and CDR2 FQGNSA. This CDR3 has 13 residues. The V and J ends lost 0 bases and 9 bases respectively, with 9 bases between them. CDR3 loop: CASSLAGIPEQFF. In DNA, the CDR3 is TGTGCCAGCAGCTTAGCCGGGATCCCTGAGCAGTTCTTC. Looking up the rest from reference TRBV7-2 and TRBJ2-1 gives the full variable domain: GAGVSQSPSNKVTEKGKDVELRCDPISGHTALYWYRQSLGQGLEFLIYFQGNSAPDKSGLPSDRFSAERTGGSVSTLTIQRTQQEDSAVYLCASSLAGIPEQFFGPGTRLTVL.

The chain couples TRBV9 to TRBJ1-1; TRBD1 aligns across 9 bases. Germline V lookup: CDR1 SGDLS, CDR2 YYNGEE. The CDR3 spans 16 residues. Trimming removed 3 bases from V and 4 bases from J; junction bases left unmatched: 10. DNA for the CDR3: TGTGCCAGCAGCGGGAGGACAGGGGAACTTAGCACTGAAGCTTTCTTT. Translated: CASSGRTGELSTEAFF.

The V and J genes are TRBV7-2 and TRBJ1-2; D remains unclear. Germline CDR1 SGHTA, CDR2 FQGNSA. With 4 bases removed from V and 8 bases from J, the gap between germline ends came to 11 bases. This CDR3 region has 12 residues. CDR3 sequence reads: CASSSMGLGYTF. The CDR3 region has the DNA TGTGCCAGCAGCTCCATGGGGTTGGGCTACACCTTC. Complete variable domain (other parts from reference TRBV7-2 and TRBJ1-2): GAGVSQSPSNKVTEKGKDVELRCDPISGHTALYWYRQSLGQGLEFLIYFQGNSAPDKSGLPSDRFSAERTGGSVSTLTIQRTQQEDSAVYLCASSSMGLGYTFGSGTRLTVV.

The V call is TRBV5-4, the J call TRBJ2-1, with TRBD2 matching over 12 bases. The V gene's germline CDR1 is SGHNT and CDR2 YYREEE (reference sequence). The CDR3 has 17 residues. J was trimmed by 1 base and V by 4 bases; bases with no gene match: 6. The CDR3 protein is CASSRTSGTASYNEQFF. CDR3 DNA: TGTGCCAGCAGCAGGACTAGCGGGACCGCTTCCTACAATGAGCAGTTCTTC. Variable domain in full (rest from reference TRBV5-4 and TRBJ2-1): ETGVTQSPTHLIKTRGQQVTLRCSSQSGHNTVSWYQQALGQGPQFIFQYYREEENGRGNFPPRFSGLQFPNYSSELNVNALELDDSALYLCASSRTSGTASYNEQFFGPGTRLTVL.

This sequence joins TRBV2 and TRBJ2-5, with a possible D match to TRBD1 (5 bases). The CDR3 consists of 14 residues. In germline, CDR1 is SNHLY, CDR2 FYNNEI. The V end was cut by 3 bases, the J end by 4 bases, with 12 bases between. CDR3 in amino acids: CASSEGPGRETQYF. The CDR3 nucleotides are TGTGCCAGCAGTGAGGGCCCAGGGCGAGAGACCCAGTACTTC.

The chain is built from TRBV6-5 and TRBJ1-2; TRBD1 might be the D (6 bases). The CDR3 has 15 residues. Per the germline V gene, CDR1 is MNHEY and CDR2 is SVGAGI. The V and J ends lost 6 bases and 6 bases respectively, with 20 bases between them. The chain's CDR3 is CASSLGLGGGDGYTF. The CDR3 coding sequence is TGTGCCAGCAGCCTTGGGCTCGGGGGCGGGGATGGCTACACCTTC.